This TCR beta chain was sequenced during a study of T cells expressing NK-cell markers. Turning to the study itself: Sequencing of TCR beta repertoires drew on sorted CD3+CD56+NKG2C+, CD3+CD56+NKG2C- and CD3+CD56-NKG2C+ T cells. Most of the eight sequenced donors were classified as HCMV-seropositive, and one was classified as seronegative.

This CDR3 region has 14 residues. Germline lookup yields CDR1 SGHDT and CDR2 YYEEEE. Study results and caveats: NKG2C+ dominant clonotypes from over five donors made up roughly 1.0-8% of CD8+ T cells.

Reanalyzing the 5' RACE reads, TCRdb keeps one entry per CDR3 protein, without DNA. The table for this sample gives about 160,000 distinct CDR3 sequences. With regard to this clonotype: Antigen unknown.

The rearrangement links TRBV5-6 to TRBJ1-1. This TCR came from a man aged 18 to 70 in good health. Sequencing was done on a sample of blood T cells: a sorted CD56 or NKG2C T cell subset, CD4+ or CD8+ T cells, or bulk PBMC T cells (not recorded which). CDR3 sequence reads: CASSKVDTNTEAFF.